The 5 T cell receptor beta chains listed next were all sequenced from one sample in a study of blood T cells in healthy people across ages. Primers used in a second PCR of roughly 6 to 11 cycles were a sample-barcoded 5' primer and a J-beta primer mix. TCRdb used MiXCR to reprocess the 5' RACE reads, holding one entry per CDR3 protein. Among 1.5 million to 2 million distinct CDR3 sequences, about 32% were seen once, and the ten largest hold about 11%. Sequencing was carried out using blood. These receptors all stem from a woman aged 25-40 years in good health.

Notes on this clonotype: It may be a read error: a sequence one base away is much more abundant. The rearrangement links TRBV10-3 to TRBJ2-3, with 9 bases matching TRBD2. Germline CDR1 is ENHRY and CDR2 is SYGVKD. This CDR3 comprises 15 residues. The V and J ends lost 4 bases and 5 bases, in that order; junction bases with no gene match: 7. The CDR3 loop is CAISGGQREVDTQYF. CDR3 nucleotides: TGTGCCATCAGTGGGGGGCAGCGGGAGGTAGATACGCAGTATTTT.

The chain links TRBV2 to TRBJ2-1, with D tentatively TRBD1 (5 bases). CDR3 length equals 13 residues. Germline CDR1 SNHLY, CDR2 FYNNEI. V was cut by 7 bases and J by 1 base, with 8 bases left in between. The CDR3, as DNA: TGTGCCAGCAACAGGAATTCCTACAATGAGCAGTTCTTC. The encoded protein is CASNRNSYNEQFF.

The chain is built from TRBV15 and TRBJ2-3, with 9 bases fitting TRBD1. Germline CDR1 reads LNHNV; CDR2 reads YYDKDF (reference sequence). The CDR3 totals 14 residues. The trim removed 5 bases at V and 1 base at J, leaving 1 base unmatched. Here the CDR3 DNA reads TGTGCCACCAGCTGGGACAGGGGCACAGATACGCAGTATTTT. Translated: CATSWDRGTDTQYF.

The chain links TRBV9 to TRBJ2-2; D may be TRBD1 or TRBD2 (5 bases each). Germline V gene lookup returns CDR1 SGDLS and CDR2 YYNGEE. Trimming pared 0 bases from V and 3 bases from J, leaving 9 bases between. This CDR3 region has 15 residues. CDR3 region: CASSVVGEDTGELFF. The DNA for the CDR3 is TGTGCCAGCAGCGTAGTGGGGGAAGACACCGGGGAGCTGTTTTTT.

The chain combines TRBV7-2 with TRBJ2-1, with 7 bases matching TRBD2. The trim removed 1 base at V and 3 bases at J, leaving 3 bases unmatched. Germline CDR1 is SGHTA and CDR2 is FQGNSA. This CDR3 contains 15 residues. CDR3 nucleotides: TGTACCAGCAGCTTAGGGGGGGGGTACTACAATGAGCAGTTCTTC. It encodes CTSSLGGGYYNEQFF.